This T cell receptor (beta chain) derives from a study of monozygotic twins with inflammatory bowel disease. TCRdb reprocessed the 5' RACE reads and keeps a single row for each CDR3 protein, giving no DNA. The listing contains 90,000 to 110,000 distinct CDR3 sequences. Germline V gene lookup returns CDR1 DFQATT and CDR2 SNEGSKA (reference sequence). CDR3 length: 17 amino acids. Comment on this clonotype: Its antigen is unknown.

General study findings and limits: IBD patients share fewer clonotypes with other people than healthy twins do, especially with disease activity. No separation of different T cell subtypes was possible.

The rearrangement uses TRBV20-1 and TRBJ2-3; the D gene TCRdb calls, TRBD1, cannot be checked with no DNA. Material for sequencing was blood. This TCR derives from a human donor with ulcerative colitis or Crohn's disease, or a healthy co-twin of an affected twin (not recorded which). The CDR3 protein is CSAAGLAGQFGTDTQYF.